This T cell receptor beta chain was identified in a study of T cell responses to AZD1222 COVID-19 vaccine. Findings and caveats of the study: Recipients of two AZD1222 doses showed rising Spike-specific TCR breadth and depth. Reportedly, nearly half the spike-specific TCRs target unmutated variant regions. Most donors were white British and more were female, and clonal diversity was possibly underestimated.

Sequencing used immunoSEQ multiplex PCR; TCRdb keeps in-frame clones, though not all of them. This sample has roughly 180,000 clones, with about nine tenths found just once. The CDR3 covers 11 residues. The V and J ends lost 7 bases and 8 bases respectively, with 11 bases between them. On this clone itself: Its antigen is not identified.

The chain joins TRBV12-3 or TRBV12-4 to TRBJ1-2; D not certain. The source was peripheral blood, collected 28 days after the second AZD1222 dose. The sequence derives from an adult who received the AZD1222 COVID-19 vaccine. In DNA, the CDR3 is TGTGCCAGCACTCGTTCGCGGGGCTACACCTTC. Residues: CASTRSRGYTF.